The rows below give T cell receptor beta chains drawn from one sample of a study of cytomegalovirus exposure and HLA in healthy donors. Only in-frame clones appear in the TCRdb table, and some are missing; sequencing was by immunoSEQ multiplex PCR. The sample yields 120,000 to 150,000 clones, 76% seen once. Sequenced sample: PBMCs. These TCRs come from a man younger than 30 in good health and CMV-seronegative. Both conserved end residues are trimmed from each CDR3.

TRBV6-1 ASSVSGTGNTEAF
TRBV18 ASSAKADTQY
TRBV11-2 ASSLSGNIQY
TRBV5-1 ASSLGQVDNIQY
TRBV29-1 SVEGLAGGYNEQF
TRBV7-2 ASSSAGTGVNEQY
TRBV7-8 ASSLGGQHYGYT
TRBV7-2 ASSRARETQY
TRBV5-1 ASSLGAGTDTIY
TRBV6-1 ASSELAGGHNEQF
TRBV9 ASSVASRYSYNEQF
TRBV2 ASSPRASGSTDTQY
TRBV5-6 ASSFSGLLYEQY
TRBV7-3 ASSSDRGNTQY
TRBV5-4 ASSLGHPGTQPEAF
TRBV15 ATSRDIGQFSNEQF
TRBV5-8 ASSFRTVYGYT
TRBV19 ASSETVNYGYT
TRBV30 ACLPGLIPNTEAF
TRBV29-1 SVEDRASYEQY
TRBV2 ASIPTSGSYNEQF
TRBV15 ATSGPGMGITGELF
TRBV15 ATSRGHETQY
TRBV5-1 ASRGVMVNTGELF
TRBV28 ASSFLGSRVRTEAF
TRBV4-1 ASSHGTGEAF
TRBV5-8 ASSLLSRYNEQF
TRBV7-2 ASTQGDWNTEAF
TRBV6-1 ASSGVKRQGRDSPLH
TRBV25-1 ASSERGLAGTQETQY
TRBV19 ASLGQGPEAF
TRBV2 ASSDGQGNTEAF
TRBV9 ASSVVGNRDYEQY
TRBV6-1 ASSGLTGSNQPQH